This T cell receptor (beta chain) derives from a study of CD8 T cells in ankylosing spondylitis. Study results and limitations: A motif in TCR beta, a set of 8 or 9 highly homologous variants, appeared characteristic of ankylosing spondylitis blood. Past research had described some motif variants in reactive arthritis synovial fluid and blood.

Generation of TCR beta libraries employed quantitative 5'-RACE incorporating molecular barcodes. TCRdb re-called the 5' RACE reads through MiXCR, storing one row per CDR3 protein. The sample yields roughly 230,000 distinct CDR3 sequences, approximately 8% seen once. The sample holds many counts of this clonotype. The antigen remains unidentified. The specimen sequenced was blood, either unsorted or a sorted T cell fraction (not recorded which). The clonotype comes from a female donor with ankylosing spondylitis or in good health (not recorded which).

The CDR3 is CASSGTGAGQETQYF. CDR3 coding DNA: TGTGCCAGCAGTGGGACAGGAGCGGGACAAGAGACCCAGTACTTC. V and J are TRBV12-3 or TRBV12-4 and TRBJ2-5; the D gene is possibly TRBD1 (8 bases). The V gene lost 5 bases and the J gene lost 2 bases, with 15 bases spanning the gap. This CDR3 comprises 15 residues.